This TCR beta chain was captured in a study of blood T cells in healthy people across ages. The sample, about 9.7 milliliters of peripheral blood, was drawn from each donor. Each sample yielded at least 5.5 micrograms of PBMC total RNA. V lost 5 bases to trimming and J lost 3 bases; unmatched junction nucleotides: 7. The germline CDR1 and CDR2 sequences are MGHRA and YSYEKL. The CDR3 has 16 residues. A second PCR of 7 to 11 cycles used a sample-barcoded 5' primer and a J-beta primer mix. Via MiXCR, TCRdb re-called the 5' RACE reads, giving one row per CDR3 protein. The table has roughly 1.7 million distinct CDR3 sequences, around 36% seen once.

The sample comprised blood. This clonotype originated in a woman aged 25 to 45 in good health. This chain joins TRBV4-1 and TRBJ2-1, with TRBD2 matching 10 bases. The CDR3 region is CASSTHGTSDYNEQFF. DNA of the CDR3: TGCGCCAGCAGCACCCACGGGACTAGCGACTACAATGAGCAGTTCTTC.